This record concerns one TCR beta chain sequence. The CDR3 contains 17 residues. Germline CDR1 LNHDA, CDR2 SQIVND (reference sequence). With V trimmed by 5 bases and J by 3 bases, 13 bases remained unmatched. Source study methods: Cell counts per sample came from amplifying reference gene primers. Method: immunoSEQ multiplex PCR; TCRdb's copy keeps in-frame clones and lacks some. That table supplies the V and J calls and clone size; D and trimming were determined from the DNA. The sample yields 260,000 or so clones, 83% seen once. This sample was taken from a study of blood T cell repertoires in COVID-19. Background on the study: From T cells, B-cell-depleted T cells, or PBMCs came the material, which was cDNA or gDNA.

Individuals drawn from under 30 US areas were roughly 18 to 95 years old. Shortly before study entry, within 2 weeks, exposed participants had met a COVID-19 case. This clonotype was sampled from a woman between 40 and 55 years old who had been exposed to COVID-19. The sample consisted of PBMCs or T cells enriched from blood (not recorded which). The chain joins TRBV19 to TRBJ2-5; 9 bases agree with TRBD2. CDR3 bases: TGTGCCAGTAGTCCCCAAGGTAGCGGGGGATGGAAAGAGACCCAGTACTTC. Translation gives CASSPQGSGGWKETQYF.